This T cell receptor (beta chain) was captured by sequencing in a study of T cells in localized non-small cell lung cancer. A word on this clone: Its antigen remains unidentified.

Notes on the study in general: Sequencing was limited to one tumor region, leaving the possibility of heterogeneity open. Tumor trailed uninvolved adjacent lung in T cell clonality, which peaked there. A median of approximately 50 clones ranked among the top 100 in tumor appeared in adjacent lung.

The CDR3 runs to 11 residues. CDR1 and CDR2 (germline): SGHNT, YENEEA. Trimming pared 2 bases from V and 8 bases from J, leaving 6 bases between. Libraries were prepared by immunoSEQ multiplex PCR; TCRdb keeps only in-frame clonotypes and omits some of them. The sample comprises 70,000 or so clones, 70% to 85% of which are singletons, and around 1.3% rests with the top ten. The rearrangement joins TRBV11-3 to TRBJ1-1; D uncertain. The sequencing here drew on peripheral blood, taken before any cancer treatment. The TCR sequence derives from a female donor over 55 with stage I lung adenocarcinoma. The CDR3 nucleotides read TGTGCCAGCAGCTTATCCGGAGAAGCTTTCTTT. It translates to CASSLSGEAFF.